Below are 28 T cell receptor beta chains sequenced from a single sample in a study of blood T cell repertoires in COVID-19. The protocol was immunoSEQ multiplex PCR, while the TCRdb copy is restricted to in-frame clones and leaves out a portion. The repertoire has some 380,000 clones, approximately 85% of them found once; the top ten carry about 2.1%. The material sequenced was PBMCs or T cells enriched from blood (not recorded which). These receptors originate from a woman aged 35 to 49 with acute COVID-19.

J is TRBJ1-2 and V is TRBV15; D is undetermined. Trimming cost V 0 bases and J 6 bases, with 17 bases left between them. Looked up from germline, CDR1 is LNHNV and CDR2 is YYDKDF (reference sequence). The CDR3 totals 16 residues. The CDR3 coding sequence is TGTGCCACCAGCAGAGATAAGGCTGAGGCAATTCATGGCTACACCTTC. It yields the protein CATSRDKAEAIHGYTF. Looking up the rest from reference TRBV15 and TRBJ1-2 gives the full variable domain: DAMVIQNPRYQVTQFGKPVTLSCSQTLNHNVMYWYQQKSSQAPKLLFHYYDKDFNNEADTPDNFQSRRPNTSFCFLDIRSPGLGDTAMYLCATSRDKAEAIHGYTFGSGTRLTVV.

This chain uses TRBV3-1 (or the pseudogene TRBV3-2) with TRBJ2-1; 11 positions agree with TRBD2. Germline CDR1 is LGHDT and CDR2 is YNNKEL (reference sequence). This CDR3 has 17 amino acids. Germline trimming cut 1 base from V and 9 bases from J; bases unmatched to any gene: 11. In nucleotides, the CDR3 is TGTGCCAGCAGCCAAGGATTAGCGGGGGGGCCCTTCGCTGAGCAGTTCTTC. Its translation is CASSQGLAGGPFAEQFF.

This chain connects TRBV27 to TRBJ1-3; D is undetermined. The CDR3 extends over 17 amino acids. CDR1 and CDR2 from the germline V gene are MNHEY and SMNVEV (reference sequence). V lost 3 bases and J 0 bases, leaving 15 bases between the germline ends. In DNA form, the CDR3 reads TGTGCCAGCAGTTTTCGTTTTAAGCACTACTCTGGAAACACCATATATTTT. This codes for CASSFRFKHYSGNTIYF.

This chain links TRBV24-1 with TRBJ2-7; tentative D call: TRBD2 (5 bases). Looked up from germline, CDR1 is KGHDR and CDR2 is SFDVKD. V dropped 8 bases and J dropped 3 bases, with 13 bases sitting between them. This CDR3 contains 13 residues. This CDR3 is CATKGAFLYEQYF. Written as DNA, the CDR3 is TGTGCCACCAAGGGAGCATTTCTCTACGAGCAGTACTTC.

The rearrangement joins TRBV5-1 to TRBJ2-5; D perhaps matches TRBD2 (6 bases). This CDR3 contains 15 residues. V was clipped by 5 bases and J by 1 base, with 15 bases between them. Germline CDR1 and CDR2: SGHRS and YFSETQ. DNA of the CDR3: TGCGCCAGCAGTGAGTTATCGGGGGTCCAAGAGACCCAGTACTTC. As protein: CASSELSGVQETQYF. The full variable domain, rest sourced from reference TRBV5-1 and TRBJ2-5, is KAGVTQTPRYLIKTRGQQVTLSCSPISGHRSVSWYQQTPGQGLQFLFEYFSETQRNKGNFPGRFSGRQFSNSRSEMNVSTLELGDSALYLCASSELSGVQETQYFGPGTRLLVL.

The chain combines TRBV23-1 with TRBJ1-1; D unresolved. TRBV23-1 is identified as an open reading frame with a role that is uncertain. The CDR3 is made up of 15 amino acids. The ends were cut back, 1 base at V and 4 bases at J, with 13 bases in the middle. Here the CDR3 DNA reads TGCGCCAGCAGTCAATACCTCCCGGGGAGCACTGAAGCTTTCTTT. Translated, it gives CASSQYLPGSTEAFF.

Worth noting for this clone: Other nucleotide sequences from this sample produce the same CDR3. The rearrangement uses TRBV7-9 and TRBJ2-7; D is undetermined. CDR1 and CDR2 from the germline V gene are SEHNR and FQNEAQ (reference sequence). Trimming took 2 bases from V and 1 from J, leaving 3 bases between them. This CDR3 is built from 12 residues. DNA of the CDR3: TGTGCCAGCAGCTTATCATCCTACGAGCAGTACTTC. The encoded protein is CASSLSSYEQYF.

V usage is TRBV2 and J usage is TRBJ2-5; 13 bases are shared with TRBD2. CDR1 and CDR2 from the germline V gene are SNHLY and FYNNEI. J was trimmed by 4 bases and V by 4 bases; bases with no gene match: 9. The CDR3 contains 17 residues. The CDR3 reads CASSVFGTSGVPETQYF. CDR3 DNA sequence: TGTGCCAGCAGTGTATTTGGGACTAGCGGGGTCCCAGAGACCCAGTACTTC.

The rearrangement links TRBV2 to TRBJ1-1; 7 nucleotides agree with TRBD1. This CDR3 spans 17 amino acids. V lost 6 bases to trimming and J lost 0 bases; unmatched junction nucleotides: 13. CDR1 and CDR2 from the germline V gene are SNHLY and FYNNEI. CDR3 in amino acids: CASSPLRTGGMNTEAFF. CDR3 DNA sequence: TGTGCCAGCAGCCCTCTCCGGACAGGAGGCATGAACACTGAAGCTTTCTTT.

The genes are TRBV2 and TRBJ1-4; D unresolved. V was shortened by 5 bases and J by 0 bases, with 4 bases between the two germline ends. The germline CDR1 and CDR2 sequences are SNHLY and FYNNEI. The CDR3 extends over 13 amino acids. The chain's CDR3 is CASSTATNEKLFF. The CDR3 DNA sequence: TGTGCCAGCAGTACTGCAACTAATGAAAAACTGTTTTTT.

The V call is TRBV12-3 or TRBV12-4, the J call TRBJ1-1; D perhaps matches TRBD1 (6 bases). The CDR3 has 13 amino acids. Trimming cost V 5 bases and J 4 bases, with 11 bases left between them. The CDR3 region is CASSRQAPTEAFF. Here the CDR3 DNA reads TGTGCCAGCAGTCGACAGGCGCCCACTGAAGCTTTCTTT.

The chain joins TRBV19 to TRBJ2-1; 7 positions agree with TRBD1. The ends lost 6 bases at V and 1 base at J; junction bases unmatched: 3. The CDR3 runs to 14 residues. Germline lookup yields CDR1 LNHDA and CDR2 SQIVND (reference sequence). CDR3 DNA: TGTGCCAGTAGCGGACAGGTTTCCTACAATGAGCAGTTCTTC. It encodes CASSGQVSYNEQFF.

The chain couples TRBV29-1 to TRBJ1-1; possible D gene TRBD1, 6 bases. The germline V gene has CDR1 SQVTM and CDR2 ANQGSEA. The length of the CDR3 is 14 residues. V shed 0 bases and J shed 6 bases, with 14 bases lying between them. CDR3 in DNA: TGCAGCGTTGAAGAACAGGGTAGGATCGCTGAAGCTTTCTTT. This codes for CSVEEQGRIAEAFF.

This rearrangement joins TRBV5-1 to TRBJ1-2; a possible D gene is TRBD1 (6 bases). The CDR3 contains 13 residues. The V end lost 4 bases, the J end lost 3 bases, and 10 bases lay between the germline ends. Germline lookup yields CDR1 SGHRS and CDR2 YFSETQ. CDR3 sequence: CASSPGGHYGYTF. The CDR3 DNA is TGCGCCAGCAGCCCCGGGGGGCACTATGGCTACACCTTC.

The V gene is TRBV6-5, the J gene TRBJ2-5, with 7 nucleotides matching TRBD1. Germline loops: CDR1 MNHEY, CDR2 SVGAGI. V was pared by 7 bases and J by 5 bases, with 7 bases of the junction left unmatched. The CDR3 is made up of 13 amino acids. The CDR3 nucleotides read TGTGCCAGCAACGGACAGGCAGGGGAGACCCAGTACTTC. It codes for CASNGQAGETQYF.

V gene TRBV5-4 combines with J gene TRBJ1-2, with TRBD1 identical over 11 bases. The CDR3 runs to 15 residues. Germline V gives CDR1 SGHNT, CDR2 YYREEE (reference sequence). J gave up 2 bases and V 3 bases, and 3 bases lay outside the gene matches. The CDR3 sequence is CASSWGQGENYGYTF. CDR3 coding DNA: TGTGCCAGCAGCTGGGGACAGGGGGAGAACTATGGCTACACCTTC.

The V and J genes are TRBV5-1 and TRBJ1-6; D remains unclear. CDR3 length: 15 residues. V was trimmed by 0 bases and J by 9 bases, leaving 13 bases between them. CDR1 and CDR2 from the germline V gene are SGHRS and YFSETQ. The CDR3 loop is CASSLVLGSGSPLHF. The CDR3 nucleotides read TGCGCCAGCAGCTTGGTTTTGGGTTCGGGTTCACCCCTCCACTTT.

The chain uses TRBV4-1 and TRBJ2-2; TRBD1 might be the D (5 bases). Germline V gene data show CDR1 as MGHRA and CDR2 as YSYEKL. The germline V and J ends were trimmed by 1 base and 4 bases, with 10 bases remaining between them. The CDR3 extends over 15 amino acids. The CDR3 protein is CASSQGQRSTGELFF. For the CDR3, the DNA is TGCGCCAGCAGCCAAGGACAGAGATCCACCGGGGAGCTGTTTTTT.

V is TRBV6-4 and J is TRBJ2-2; 12 nucleotides align to TRBD2. The CDR3 is made up of 15 amino acids. Unmatched junction bases numbered 6, after V lost 8 bases and J lost 5 bases. Germline V gene lookup returns CDR1 MRHNA and CDR2 SNTAGT. In DNA, the CDR3 is TGTGCCAGCCGGACTAGCGGGGCGGGGACCGGGGAGCTGTTTTTT. Protein: CASRTSGAGTGELFF.

This rearrangement joins TRBV15 to TRBJ1-1; a possible D gene is TRBD1 (6 bases). Germline V gene lookup returns CDR1 LNHNV and CDR2 YYDKDF (reference sequence). Trimming left V 3 bases short and J 3 bases short, with 8 bases between. The CDR3 extends over 13 amino acids. CDR3 sequence (DNA): TGTGCCACCAGCAGGGACAGCCACACTGAAGCTTTCTTT. It is translated as CATSRDSHTEAFF.

This chain links TRBV6-2 or TRBV6-3 with TRBJ1-2; 7 positions match TRBD1. Trimming took 6 bases from V and 2 from J; bases not matched to a gene: 12. The CDR3 consists of 16 residues. Looked up from germline, CDR1 is MNHEY and CDR2 is SVGEGT. CDR3 sequence (DNA): TGTGCCAGCAGCCCCCGCCCGGGACAGATGAACTATGGCTACACCTTC. Encoded protein: CASSPRPGQMNYGYTF.

The chain carries TRBV12-3 or TRBV12-4 and TRBJ2-7; 7 bases fit TRBD1. The CDR3 length is 13 residues. The J segment lost 3 bases and the V segment lost 7 bases, leaving 6 bases of the junction unmatched. CDR3 loop: CASKKQGNYEQYF. In DNA form, the CDR3 reads TGTGCCAGCAAAAAACAGGGGAACTACGAGCAGTACTTC.

V and J are TRBV30 and TRBJ1-4, with 8 positions matching TRBD1. The CDR3 is 14 amino acids. J lost 4 bases, V lost 5 bases, and 6 bases had no gene match. Germline assignment: CDR1 GTSNPN and CDR2 SVGIG (reference sequence). CDR3 coding DNA: TGTGCCTGGGCCCCGGGACAGGTTAATGAAAAACTGTTTTTT. Translation gives CAWAPGQVNEKLFF.

The chain uses TRBV19 and TRBJ1-3; D may be TRBD1 (6 bases). The germline CDR1 and CDR2 sequences are LNHDA and SQIVND (reference sequence). The CDR3 contains 15 residues. V lost 5 bases and J 0 bases, leaving 11 bases between the germline ends. The CDR3 DNA reads TGTGCCAGTAGTGCGGACAGCTTCTCTGGAAACACCATATATTTT. This translates into CASSADSFSGNTIYF.

DNA for the CDR3: TGCGCCAGCAGTCCCGCCGGGACTCCCTACGAGCAGTACTTC. Translating it yields CASSPAGTPYEQYF. This chain connects TRBV10-1 to TRBJ2-7; possibly TRBD2 for D (6 bases). Germline V gene lookup returns CDR1 WNHNN and CDR2 SYGVQD (reference sequence). Trimming took 5 bases from V and 2 from J, leaving 13 bases between them. The CDR3 spans 14 residues.

V gene TRBV29-1 combines with J gene TRBJ2-7; 7 bases fit TRBD2. CDR3 length equals 15 residues. Per the germline V gene, CDR1 is SQVTM and CDR2 is ANQGSEA. The ends lost 2 bases at V and 2 bases at J; junction bases unmatched: 9. The CDR3 protein is CSVEWGDGGTYEQYF. For the CDR3, the DNA is TGCAGCGTTGAATGGGGGGACGGGGGGACCTACGAGCAGTACTTC.

The chain carries TRBV6-2 or TRBV6-3 and TRBJ2-5; TRBD2 agrees at 8 bases. CDR1 and CDR2 (germline): MNHEY, SVGEGT. This CDR3 comprises 16 residues. The junction had 9 bases not matched to a gene; V was cut back by 4 bases and J by 2 bases. CDR3 sequence reads: CASSSPTGGGQETQYF. The CDR3 DNA reads as TGTGCCAGCAGTTCCCCGACCGGCGGGGGGCAAGAGACCCAGTACTTC.

This clone has a handful of counts. This chain uses TRBV7-9 with TRBJ2-7; D is perhaps TRBD2 (5 bases). Trimming removed 6 bases from V and 0 bases from J, with 12 bases in between. The CDR3 runs 14 residues. Germline lookup yields CDR1 SEHNR and CDR2 FQNEAQ (reference sequence). The CDR3 DNA sequence: TGTGCCAGCAGTTCCGGACTTGTCTCCTACGAGCAGTACTTC. Translation: CASSSGLVSYEQYF.